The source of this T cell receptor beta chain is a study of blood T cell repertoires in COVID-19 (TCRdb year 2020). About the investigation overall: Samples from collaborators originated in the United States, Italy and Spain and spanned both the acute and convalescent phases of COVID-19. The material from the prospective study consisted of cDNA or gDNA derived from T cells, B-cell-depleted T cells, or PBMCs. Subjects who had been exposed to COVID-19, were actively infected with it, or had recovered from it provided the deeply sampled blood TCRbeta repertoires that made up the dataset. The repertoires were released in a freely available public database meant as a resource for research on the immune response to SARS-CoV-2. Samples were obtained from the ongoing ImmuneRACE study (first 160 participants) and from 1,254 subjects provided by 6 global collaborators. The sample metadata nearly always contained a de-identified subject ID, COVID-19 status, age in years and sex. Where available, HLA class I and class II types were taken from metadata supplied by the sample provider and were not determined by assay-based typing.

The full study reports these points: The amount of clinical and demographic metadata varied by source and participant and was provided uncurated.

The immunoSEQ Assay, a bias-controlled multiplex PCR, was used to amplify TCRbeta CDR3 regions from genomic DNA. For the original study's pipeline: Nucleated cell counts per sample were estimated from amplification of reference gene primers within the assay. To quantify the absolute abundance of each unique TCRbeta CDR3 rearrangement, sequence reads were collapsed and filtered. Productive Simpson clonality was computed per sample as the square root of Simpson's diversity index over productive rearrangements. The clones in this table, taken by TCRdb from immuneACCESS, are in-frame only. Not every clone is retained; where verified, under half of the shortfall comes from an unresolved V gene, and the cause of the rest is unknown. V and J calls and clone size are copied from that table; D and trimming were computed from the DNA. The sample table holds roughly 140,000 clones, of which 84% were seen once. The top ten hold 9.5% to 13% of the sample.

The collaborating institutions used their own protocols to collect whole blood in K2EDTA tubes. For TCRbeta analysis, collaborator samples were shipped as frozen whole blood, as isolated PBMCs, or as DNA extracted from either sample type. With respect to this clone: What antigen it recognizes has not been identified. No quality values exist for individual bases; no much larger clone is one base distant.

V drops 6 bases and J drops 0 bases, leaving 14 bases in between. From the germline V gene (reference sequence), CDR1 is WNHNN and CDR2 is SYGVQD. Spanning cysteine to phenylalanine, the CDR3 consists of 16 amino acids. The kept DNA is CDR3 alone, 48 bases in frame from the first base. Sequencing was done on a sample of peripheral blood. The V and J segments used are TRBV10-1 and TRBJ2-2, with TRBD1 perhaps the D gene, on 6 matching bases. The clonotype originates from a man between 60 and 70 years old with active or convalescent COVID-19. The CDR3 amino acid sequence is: CASSGDIAPNTGELFF. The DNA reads TGCGCCAGCAGCGGGGACATTGCCCCGAACACCGGGGAGCTGTTTTTT.